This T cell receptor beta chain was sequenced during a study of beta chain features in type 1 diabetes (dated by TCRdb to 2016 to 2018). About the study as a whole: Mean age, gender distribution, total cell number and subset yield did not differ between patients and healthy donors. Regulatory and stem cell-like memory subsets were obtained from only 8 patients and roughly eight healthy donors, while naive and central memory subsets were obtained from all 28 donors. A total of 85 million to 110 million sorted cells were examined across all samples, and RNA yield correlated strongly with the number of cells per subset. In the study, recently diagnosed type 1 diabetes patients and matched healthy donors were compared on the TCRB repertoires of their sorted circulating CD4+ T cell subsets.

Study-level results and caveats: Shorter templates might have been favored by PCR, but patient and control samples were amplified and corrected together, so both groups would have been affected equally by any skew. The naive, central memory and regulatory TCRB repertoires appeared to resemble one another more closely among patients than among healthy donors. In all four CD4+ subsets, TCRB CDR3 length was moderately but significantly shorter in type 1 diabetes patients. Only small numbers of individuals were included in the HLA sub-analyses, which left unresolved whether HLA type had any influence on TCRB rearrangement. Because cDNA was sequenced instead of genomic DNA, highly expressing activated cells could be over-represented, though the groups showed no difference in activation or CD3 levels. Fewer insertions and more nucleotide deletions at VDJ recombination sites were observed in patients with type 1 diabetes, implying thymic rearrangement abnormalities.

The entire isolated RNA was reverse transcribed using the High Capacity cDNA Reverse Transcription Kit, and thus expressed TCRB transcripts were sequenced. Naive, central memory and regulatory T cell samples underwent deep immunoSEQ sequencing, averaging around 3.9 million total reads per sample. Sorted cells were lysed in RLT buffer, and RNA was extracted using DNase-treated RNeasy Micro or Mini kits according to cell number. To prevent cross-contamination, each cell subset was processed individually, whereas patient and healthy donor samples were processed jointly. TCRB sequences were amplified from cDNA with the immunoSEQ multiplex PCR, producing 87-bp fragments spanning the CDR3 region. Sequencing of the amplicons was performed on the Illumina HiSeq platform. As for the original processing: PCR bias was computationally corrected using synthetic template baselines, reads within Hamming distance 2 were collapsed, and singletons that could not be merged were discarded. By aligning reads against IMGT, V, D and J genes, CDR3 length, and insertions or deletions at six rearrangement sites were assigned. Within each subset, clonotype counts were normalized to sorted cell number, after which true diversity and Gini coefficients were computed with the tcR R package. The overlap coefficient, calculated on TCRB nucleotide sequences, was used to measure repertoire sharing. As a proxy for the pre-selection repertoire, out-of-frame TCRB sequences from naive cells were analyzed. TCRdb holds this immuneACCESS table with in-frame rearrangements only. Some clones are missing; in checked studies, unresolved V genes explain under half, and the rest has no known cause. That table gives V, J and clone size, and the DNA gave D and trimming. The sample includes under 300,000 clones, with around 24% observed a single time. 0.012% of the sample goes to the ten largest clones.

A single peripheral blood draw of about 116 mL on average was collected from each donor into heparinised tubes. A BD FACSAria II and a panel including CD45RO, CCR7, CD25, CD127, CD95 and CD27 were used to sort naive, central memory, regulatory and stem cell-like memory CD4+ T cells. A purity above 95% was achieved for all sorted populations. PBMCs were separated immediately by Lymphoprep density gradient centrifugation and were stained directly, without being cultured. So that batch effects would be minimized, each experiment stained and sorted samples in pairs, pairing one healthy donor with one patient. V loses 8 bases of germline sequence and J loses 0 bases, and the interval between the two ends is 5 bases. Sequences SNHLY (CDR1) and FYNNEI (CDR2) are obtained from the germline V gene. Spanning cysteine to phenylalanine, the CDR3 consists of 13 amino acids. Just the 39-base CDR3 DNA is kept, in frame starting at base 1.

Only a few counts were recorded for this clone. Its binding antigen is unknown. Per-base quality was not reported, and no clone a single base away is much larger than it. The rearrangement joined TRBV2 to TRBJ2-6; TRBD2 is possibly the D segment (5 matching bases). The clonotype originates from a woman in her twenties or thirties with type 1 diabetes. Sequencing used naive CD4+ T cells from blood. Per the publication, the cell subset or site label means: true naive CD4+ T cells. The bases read TGTGCCAGCGGACTCTCTGGGGCCAACGTCCTGACTTTC. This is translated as CASGLSGANVLTF.